This TCR beta chain appears in the sequencing data of a study of beta chain features in type 1 diabetes. Whole-study context: Age and gender were similar between patients and healthy donors, as were cell yields.

Only a few counts were recorded for this clone. Its specificity is not known. The authors reverse transcribed all of the isolated RNA, so sequencing captured expressed TCRB transcripts. Produced via immunoSEQ multiplex PCR; TCRdb's table is partial and in-frame only. The table shows 250,000 or so clones, with about a fifth occurring only once. Study outcomes and limitations: A definitive answer on HLA type influencing TCRB rearrangement was not reached here. Moderate yet significant TCRB CDR3 shortening was seen in Type 1 diabetes patients in all four CD4+ subsets. Researchers reported that naive, central memory and Treg TCRB repertoires appeared more similar in patients than in healthy donors.

V shed 0 bases and J 1 base; nucleotides not matched to a gene: 9. The CDR3 length is 18 residues. Looked up from germline, CDR1 is MGHRA and CDR2 is YSYEKL. Sorting that relied on CD45RO/CCR7/CD25/CD127/CD95/CD27 yielded CD4+ naive, central memory, regulatory and stem cell-like memory cells. This TCR came from a woman aged 40 to 50 with type 1 diabetes. The source material was naive CD4+ T cells from blood. The chain recombines TRBV4-1 with TRBJ2-4; 7 bases are shared with TRBD1. This chain's CDR3 is CASSQDRATGMAKNIQYF. The CDR3 DNA reads TGCGCCAGCAGCCAAGATCGAGCGACAGGGATGGCCAAAAACATTCAGTACTTC.